A selection of T cell receptor beta chains follows, all from one sample in a study of blood T cell repertoires in COVID-19. Assay used: immunoSEQ multiplex PCR; TCRdb lists only in-frame clones, some missing. The top ten clones hold over 7.5% of a sample with around 180,000 clones, around 85% of them seen once. Specimen: peripheral blood. These TCRs come from a woman older than 75 with acute or convalescent COVID-19. Each CDR3 is given with its conserved first and last residue. D genes are given only for firm matches. Not all rows give a size; the values are once, few, many and, for expanded clones, a class.

clone size: -
D gene: -
V gene: TRBV5-5
J gene: TRBJ1-1
CDR3 protein: CASSWRAVGTEAFF
CDR3 DNA: TGTGCCAGCAGCTGGAGAGCGGTCGGTACTGAAGCTTTCTTT

clone size: -
D gene: TRBD1
V gene: TRBV5-4
J gene: TRBJ1-1
CDR3 protein: CASSSGQGDTEAFF
CDR3 DNA: TGTGCCAGCAGCTCAGGACAGGGTGACACTGAAGCTTTCTTT

clone size: -
D gene: TRBD2
V gene: TRBV4-1
J gene: TRBJ2-5
CDR3 protein: CASSQGLSGRAGGKTQYF
CDR3 DNA: TGCGCCAGCAGCCAAGGCTTGAGCGGGAGGGCCGGGGGAAAGACCCAGTACTTC

clone size: -
D gene: TRBD2
V gene: TRBV7-9
J gene: TRBJ2-5
CDR3 protein: CASSSTHGLAPETQYF
CDR3 DNA: TGTGCCAGCAGCTCGACGCACGGACTAGCCCCAGAGACCCAGTACTTC

clone size: -
D gene: -
V gene: TRBV9
J gene: TRBJ2-2
CDR3 protein: CASSGHLRGGELFF
CDR3 DNA: TGTGCCAGCAGCGGACATTTGCGGGGCGGGGAGCTGTTTTTT

clone size: once
D gene: TRBD1
V gene: TRBV7-8
J gene: TRBJ1-5
CDR3 protein: CASSGQNFNQPQHF
CDR3 DNA: TGTGCCAGCTCGGGACAGAACTTTAATCAGCCCCAGCATTTT

clone size: -
D gene: TRBD2
V gene: TRBV12-3/TRBV12-4
J gene: TRBJ2-7
CDR3 protein: CASAGGSYEQYF
CDR3 DNA: TGTGCCAGCGCGGGGGGGTCCTACGAGCAGTACTTC

clone size: -
D gene: -
V gene: TRBV20-1
J gene: TRBJ1-3
CDR3 protein: CSASGRAEGNTIYF
CDR3 DNA: TGCAGTGCTAGTGGCAGGGCAGAGGGAAACACCATATATTTT

clone size: -
D gene: TRBD1
V gene: TRBV5-1
J gene: TRBJ2-1
CDR3 protein: CASSLVQGLIF
CDR3 DNA: TGCGCCAGCAGCTTGGTACAGGGGTTGATCTTC

clone size: once
D gene: -
V gene: TRBV3-1/TRBV3-2
J gene: TRBJ2-1
CDR3 protein: CASSQVRWEQFF
CDR3 DNA: TGTGCCAGCAGCCAAGTGCGTTGGGAGCAGTTCTTC

clone size: once
D gene: TRBD1
V gene: TRBV7-2
J gene: TRBJ2-7
CDR3 protein: CASSPLGTGHNYEQYF
CDR3 DNA: TGTGCCAGCAGCCCGCTGGGGACAGGACATAACTACGAGCAGTACTTC

clone size: -
D gene: -
V gene: TRBV11-2
J gene: TRBJ1-1
CDR3 protein: CASTYRVLTEAFF
CDR3 DNA: TGTGCCAGCACCTACAGGGTTTTGACTGAAGCTTTCTTT

clone size: few
D gene: -
V gene: TRBV6-4
J gene: TRBJ1-1
CDR3 protein: CASSEQLNTEAFF
CDR3 DNA: TGTGCCAGCAGTGAACAGTTGAACACTGAAGCTTTCTTT

clone size: -
D gene: -
V gene: TRBV5-4
J gene: TRBJ1-1
CDR3 protein: CASSSGPGERRVAFF
CDR3 DNA: TGTGCCAGCAGCTCCGGTCCGGGGGAACGAAGAGTAGCTTTCTTT

clone size: -
D gene: -
V gene: TRBV7-2
J gene: TRBJ2-3
CDR3 protein: CASSSTTVGTQYF
CDR3 DNA: TGTGCCAGCAGCTCTACGACAGTAGGTACGCAGTATTTT

clone size: few
D gene: -
V gene: TRBV27
J gene: TRBJ2-3
CDR3 protein: CASSMEGAGFTDTQYF
CDR3 DNA: TGTGCCAGCAGTATGGAGGGCGCTGGGTTCACAGATACGCAGTATTTT

clone size: -
D gene: TRBD1
V gene: TRBV5-8
J gene: TRBJ2-3
CDR3 protein: CASSPRRTGSTDTQYF
CDR3 DNA: TGTGCCAGCAGCCCCCGACGGACAGGGTCCACAGATACGCAGTATTTT